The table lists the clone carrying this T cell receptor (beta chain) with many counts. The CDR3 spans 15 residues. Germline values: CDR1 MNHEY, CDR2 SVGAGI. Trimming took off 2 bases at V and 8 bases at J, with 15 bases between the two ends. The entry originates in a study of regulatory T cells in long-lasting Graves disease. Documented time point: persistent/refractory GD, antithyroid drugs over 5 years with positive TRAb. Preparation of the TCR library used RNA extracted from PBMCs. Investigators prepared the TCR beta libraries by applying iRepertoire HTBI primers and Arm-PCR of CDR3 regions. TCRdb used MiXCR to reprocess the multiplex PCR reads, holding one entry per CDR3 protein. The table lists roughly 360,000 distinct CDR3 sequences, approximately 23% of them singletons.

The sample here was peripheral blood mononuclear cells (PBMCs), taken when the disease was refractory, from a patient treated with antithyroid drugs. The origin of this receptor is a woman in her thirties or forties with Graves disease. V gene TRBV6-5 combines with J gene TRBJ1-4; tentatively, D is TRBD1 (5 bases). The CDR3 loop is CASSYPEGAEEKLFF. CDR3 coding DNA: TGTGCCAGCAGTTACCCTGAAGGGGCGGAAGAAAAACTGTTTTTT.